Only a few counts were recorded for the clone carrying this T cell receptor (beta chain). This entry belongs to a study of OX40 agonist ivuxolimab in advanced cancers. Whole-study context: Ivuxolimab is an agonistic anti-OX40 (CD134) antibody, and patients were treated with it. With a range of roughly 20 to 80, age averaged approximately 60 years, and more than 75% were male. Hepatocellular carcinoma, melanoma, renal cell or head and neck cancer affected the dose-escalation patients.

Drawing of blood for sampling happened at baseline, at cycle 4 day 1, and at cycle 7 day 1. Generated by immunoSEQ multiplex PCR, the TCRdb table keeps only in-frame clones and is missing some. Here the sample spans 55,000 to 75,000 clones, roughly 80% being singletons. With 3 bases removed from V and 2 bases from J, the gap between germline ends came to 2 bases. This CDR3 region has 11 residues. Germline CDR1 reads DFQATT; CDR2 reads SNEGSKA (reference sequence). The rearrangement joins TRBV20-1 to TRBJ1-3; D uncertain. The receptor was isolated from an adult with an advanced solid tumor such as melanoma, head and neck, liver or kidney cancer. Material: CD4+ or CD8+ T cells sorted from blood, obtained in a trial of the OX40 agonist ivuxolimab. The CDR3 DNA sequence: TGCAGTGCTAGTGCTGGAAACACCATATATTTT. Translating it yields CSASAGNTIYF.